Presented here are 27 T cell receptor beta chains from one specimen sequenced in a study of CXCR3-negative and CXCR3-positive naive CD8 T cells. Whole-study results and caveats: CXCR3-positive naive cells carried more hydrophobic TRB CDR3s than CXCR3-negative naive cells did.

Their cognate antigens are unknown. The study made its TRB cDNA libraries by 5' RACE, adding UMI labels. TCRdb re-called the 5' RACE reads; every CDR3 protein appears as one record, without DNA. The table counts about 94,000 distinct CDR3 sequences; 0.5% to 0.6% lies in the top ten. Sequencing input: naive CXCR3+ CD8+ T cells from blood. Subset indicated: CD45RO-CCR7+CD27+CD95- naive CD8+ T cells expressing CXCR3 (TNR3+). These receptors came from a human donor in good health. Some clones in this sample may be carry-over from other donors' samples.

The V gene is TRBV7-8, the J gene TRBJ2-4; TCRdb outputs TRBD1, but without DNA this stays unchecked. The CDR3 has 14 residues. Germline V CDR1 and CDR2: SGHVS, FQNEAQ. The CDR3 sequence: CASSPQGAKNIQYF.

CDR3 amino acids: CASSTVAYEQYF. This sequence joins TRBV7-9 and TRBJ2-7. The germline CDR1 and CDR2 sequences are SEHNR and FQNEAQ (reference sequence). CDR3 size: 12 residues.

The rearrangement joins TRBV19 to TRBJ2-1; there is no DNA to check the TCRdb D call of TRBD2. The V gene's germline CDR1 is LNHDA and CDR2 SQIVND (reference sequence). This CDR3 spans 18 amino acids. CDR3 amino acids: CASSMDVRLASSNNEQFF.

The V and J genes are TRBV19 and TRBJ1-5; the TRBD1 assignment by TCRdb is unverifiable without DNA. CDR1 and CDR2 from the germline V gene are LNHDA and SQIVND (reference sequence). The CDR3 covers 15 residues. CDR3 protein: CASTMTGQSNQPQHF.

The chain joins TRBV15 to TRBJ2-5; the TRBD1 assignment by TCRdb is unverifiable without DNA. CDR1 is LNHNV, CDR2 YYDKDF, per germline (reference sequence). CDR3 length: 17 amino acids. The CDR3 region is CATSETTGTGVQETQYF.

This CDR3 reads CSATGGPSHEQYF. This chain uses TRBV20-1 with TRBJ2-7; TCRdb lists TRBD2, though no DNA is available to test this call. The germline CDR1 and CDR2 sequences are DFQATT and SNEGSKA (reference sequence). The CDR3 loop spans 13 amino acids.

This CDR3 reads CASSDYKTGNTIYF. The V call is TRBV25-1, the J call TRBJ1-3. CDR3 length: 14 residues. Per the germline V gene, CDR1 is MGHDK and CDR2 is SYGVNS.

The chain joins TRBV15 to TRBJ2-7. Germline lookup yields CDR1 LNHNV and CDR2 YYDKDF (reference sequence). CDR3 length: 14 amino acids. This CDR3 is CATSRGNLRYEQYF. Together with reference TRBV15 and TRBJ2-7, the CDR3 gives the full variable domain: DAMVIQNPRYQVTQFGKPVTLSCSQTLNHNVMYWYQQKSSQAPKLLFHYYDKDFNNEADTPDNFQSRRPNTSFCFLDIRSPGLGDTAMYLCATSRGNLRYEQYFGPGTRLTVT.

The CDR3 sequence: CASSVQVEQYF. This chain links TRBV25-1 with TRBJ2-7. This CDR3 has 11 amino acids. Germline CDR1 reads MGHDK; CDR2 reads SYGVNS.

The genes are TRBV27 and TRBJ2-3; the TCRdb D gene call, TRBD1, has no DNA to confirm it. There are 16 residues in the CDR3. Germline CDR1 MNHEY, CDR2 SMNVEV (reference sequence). The CDR3 reads CASTWGGASYTDTQYF.

V usage is TRBV28 and J usage is TRBJ2-2. The CDR3 has 14 residues. Germline CDR1 and CDR2: MDHEN and SYDVKM. This CDR3 reads CASSLGENTGELFF.

This sequence joins TRBV3-1 and TRBJ2-3; TCRdb indicates TRBD1, and absent DNA this call remains unverified. The CDR3 is 15 residues long. Germline V gives CDR1 LGHDT, CDR2 YNNKEL (reference sequence). The CDR3 spells CASSQVSRDPDTQYF.

The chain is built from TRBV20-1 and TRBJ2-7; lacking DNA, the TRBD2 call made by TCRdb goes unchecked. Germline values: CDR1 DFQATT, CDR2 SNEGSKA (reference sequence). The CDR3 runs to 14 residues. This chain's CDR3 is CSARDGTSEYEQYF.

The chain employs TRBV12-3 or TRBV12-4 and TRBJ2-5; lacking DNA, the TRBD2 call made by TCRdb goes unchecked. The CDR3 runs 15 residues. CDR3 sequence: CASSLLPPSRETQYF.

The chain joins TRBV5-1 to TRBJ1-2; no DNA is available, so the TRBD1 call from TCRdb remains unchecked. Germline assignment: CDR1 SGHRS and CDR2 YFSETQ. The CDR3 spans 15 residues. CDR3 sequence: CASSPYSGTNYGYTF.

The J gene is TRBJ2-7, the V gene TRBV6-6; TCRdb calls TRBD1, which cannot be checked without DNA. Germline V gene sequence: CDR1 MNHNY, CDR2 SVGAGI (reference sequence). The CDR3 is made up of 12 amino acids. This chain's CDR3 is CASTGQSYEQYF.

This chain links TRBV25-1 with TRBJ1-2; absent DNA, TCRdb's TRBD1 call cannot be checked. The CDR3 covers 16 residues. From germline, CDR1 is MGHDK and CDR2 SYGVNS. The CDR3 here is CASSESGQGVHVGYTF.

V gene TRBV6-5 combines with J gene TRBJ2-3; TCRdb names TRBD2, which stays unverified in the absence of DNA. CDR1 is MNHEY and CDR2 is SVGAGI in the germline V gene. The CDR3 is made up of 14 amino acids. The CDR3 reads CASRSGGPSDTQYF.

This chain joins TRBV7-2 and TRBJ2-7. CDR1 and CDR2 from the germline V gene are SGHTA and FQGNSA. CDR3 length: 13 amino acids. This CDR3 is CASSLATVGEQYF. Using reference TRBV7-2 and TRBJ2-7 for the parts outside the CDR3, the full variable domain is GAGVSQSPSNKVTEKGKDVELRCDPISGHTALYWYRQSLGQGLEFLIYFQGNSAPDKSGLPSDRFSAERTGGSVSTLTIQRTQQEDSAVYLCASSLATVGEQYFGPGTRLTVT.

This sequence joins TRBV5-6 and TRBJ2-5; absent DNA, TCRdb's TRBD1 call cannot be checked. Germline values: CDR1 SGHDT, CDR2 YYEEEE. The CDR3 runs 15 residues. The CDR3 loop reads CASSLVGQGMETQYF.

The chain is built from TRBV9 and TRBJ2-1; TCRdb outputs TRBD2, but without DNA this stays unchecked. Per the germline V gene, CDR1 is SGDLS and CDR2 is YYNGEE. There are 14 residues in the CDR3. The CDR3 is CASSVAGEQDEQFF.

The chain's CDR3 is CASSPPAVGDNTGELFF. V gene TRBV5-1 combines with J gene TRBJ2-2; TCRdb gives TRBD2 as the D gene, but with no DNA this cannot be confirmed. The CDR3 extends over 17 amino acids. CDR1 SGHRS and CDR2 YFSETQ come from the germline V gene.

The rearrangement uses TRBV7-9 and TRBJ1-1; TCRdb lists TRBD1, though no DNA is available to test this call. CDR3 length: 13 residues. Germline lookup yields CDR1 SEHNR and CDR2 FQNEAQ (reference sequence). This chain's CDR3 is CASSLGTGAEAFF. The full variable domain, with the rest looked up from reference TRBV7-9 and TRBJ1-1, is DTGVSQNPRHKITKRGQNVTFRCDPISEHNRLYWYRQTLGQGPEFLTYFQNEAQLEKSRLLSDRFSAERPKGSFSTLEIQRTEQGDSAMYLCASSLGTGAEAFFGQGTRLTVV.

The chain's CDR3 is CSVEAKGGAYF. The chain combines TRBV29-1 with TRBJ2-7; TCRdb's D call of TRBD2 is untestable without DNA. CDR1 is SQVTM and CDR2 is ANQGSEA in the germline V gene. The CDR3 has 11 residues.

This chain connects TRBV6-5 to TRBJ2-7. Germline CDR1 is MNHEY and CDR2 is SVGAGI. This CDR3 has 14 amino acids. The CDR3 loop is CASSYGSDSYEQYF.

The chain combines TRBV28 with TRBJ2-7; absent DNA, TCRdb's TRBD1 call cannot be checked. In germline, CDR1 is MDHEN, CDR2 SYDVKM. The CDR3 is 12 residues long. The CDR3 region is CASSQAGAEQYF.

The chain uses TRBV7-9 and TRBJ1-5. This CDR3 contains 17 residues. In germline, CDR1 is SEHNR, CDR2 FQNEAQ (reference sequence). The CDR3 sequence: CASSLSFGEGTNQPQHF. The variable domain in full, with the rest retrieved from reference TRBV7-9 and TRBJ1-5, is DTGVSQNPRHKITKRGQNVTFRCDPISEHNRLYWYRQTLGQGPEFLTYFQNEAQLEKSRLLSDRFSAERPKGSFSTLEIQRTEQGDSAMYLCASSLSFGEGTNQPQHFGDGTRLSIL.